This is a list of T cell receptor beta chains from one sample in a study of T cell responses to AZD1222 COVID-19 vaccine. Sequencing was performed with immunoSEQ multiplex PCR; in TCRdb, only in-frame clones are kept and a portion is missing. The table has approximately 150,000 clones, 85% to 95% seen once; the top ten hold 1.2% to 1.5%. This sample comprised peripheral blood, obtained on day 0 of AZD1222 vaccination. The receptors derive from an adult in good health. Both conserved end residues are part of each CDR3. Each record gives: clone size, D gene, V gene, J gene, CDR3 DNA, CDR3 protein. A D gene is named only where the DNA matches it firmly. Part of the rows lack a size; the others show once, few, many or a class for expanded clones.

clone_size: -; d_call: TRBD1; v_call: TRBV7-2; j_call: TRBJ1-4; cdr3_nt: TGTGCCAGCAGCCCTAGACAGGGGCTCCTGAGTGGGGAAAAACTGTTTTTT; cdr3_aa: CASSPRQGLLSGEKLFF
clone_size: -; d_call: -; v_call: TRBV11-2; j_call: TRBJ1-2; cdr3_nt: TGTGCCAGCAGCCCGATCGGGGGACAAAACTATGGCTACACCTTC; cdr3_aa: CASSPIGGQNYGYTF
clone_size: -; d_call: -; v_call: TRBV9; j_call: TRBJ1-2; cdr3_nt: TGTGCCAGCAGCGACACAGGGAGTTGGGCTAACTATGGCTACACCTTC; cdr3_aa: CASSDTGSWANYGYTF
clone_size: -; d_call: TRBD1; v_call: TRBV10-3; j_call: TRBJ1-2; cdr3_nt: TGTGCCATCAGAGAATACCGGGACAGGGAATATGGCTACACCTTC; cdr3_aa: CAIREYRDREYGYTF
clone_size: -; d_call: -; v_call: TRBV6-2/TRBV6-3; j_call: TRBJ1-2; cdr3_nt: TGTGCCAGCAACCCCCCGGGGGTCCCGTATGGCTACACCTTC; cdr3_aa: CASNPPGVPYGYTF
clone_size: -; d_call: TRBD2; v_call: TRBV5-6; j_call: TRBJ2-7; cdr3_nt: TGTGCCAGCAGCCGGACTAGCGGGGTATACGAGCAGTACTTC; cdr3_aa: CASSRTSGVYEQYF
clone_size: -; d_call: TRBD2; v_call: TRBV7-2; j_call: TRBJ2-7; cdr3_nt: TGTGCCAGCAGCTCAGGGACTAGCGGGGCTTACGAGCAGTACTTC; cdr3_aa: CASSSGTSGAYEQYF
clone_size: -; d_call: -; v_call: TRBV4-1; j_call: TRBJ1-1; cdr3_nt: TGCGCCAGCAGCCAAGATAGTGGGTCAGGGCTTTTTCTTACTGCTTTCTTT; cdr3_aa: CASSQDSGSGLFLTAFF
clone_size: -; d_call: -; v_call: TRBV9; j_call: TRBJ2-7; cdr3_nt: TGTGCCAGCAGCCCCGGGATGGGGGGAGAGCAGTACTTC; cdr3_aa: CASSPGMGGEQYF
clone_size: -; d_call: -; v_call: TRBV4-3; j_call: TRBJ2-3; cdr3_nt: TGCGCCAGCAGCCAAATGAGCACAGATACGCAGTATTTT; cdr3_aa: CASSQMSTDTQYF
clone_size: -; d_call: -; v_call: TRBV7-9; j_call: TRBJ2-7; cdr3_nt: TGTGCCAGCAGCTCACAGGGCCACGAGCAGTACTTC; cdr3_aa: CASSSQGHEQYF
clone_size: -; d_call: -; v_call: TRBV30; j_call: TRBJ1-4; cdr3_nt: TGTGCCTGGAGTGCCCGAGGGGGGGGCGTTCGGGAAAAACTGTTTTTT; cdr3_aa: CAWSARGGGVREKLFF
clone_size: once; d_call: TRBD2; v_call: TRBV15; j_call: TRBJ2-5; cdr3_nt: TGTGCCACCAGCAGAGATCCAGGGAGGGGCGAGACCCAGTACTTC; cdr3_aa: CATSRDPGRGETQYF
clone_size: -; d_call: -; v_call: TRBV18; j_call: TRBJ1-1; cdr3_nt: TGTGCCAGCTCACCATTGGACAACCTCCTCAGGAACACTGAAGCTTTCTTT; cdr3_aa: CASSPLDNLLRNTEAFF
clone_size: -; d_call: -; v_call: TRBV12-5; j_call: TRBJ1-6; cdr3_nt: TGTGCTAGTGGTTTCTTCGGATCTTCAAATTCACCCCTCCACTTT; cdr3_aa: CASGFFGSSNSPLHF
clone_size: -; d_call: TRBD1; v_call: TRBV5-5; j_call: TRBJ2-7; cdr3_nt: TGTGCCAGCAGGTTACCAGGGGGCCCCTACGAGCAGTACTTC; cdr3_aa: CASRLPGGPYEQYF
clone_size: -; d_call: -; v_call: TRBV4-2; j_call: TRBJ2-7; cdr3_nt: TGTGCCAGCAGCCAAGGTCCCGGGTTGACCTCAGATGGGCAGTACTTC; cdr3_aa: CASSQGPGLTSDGQYF
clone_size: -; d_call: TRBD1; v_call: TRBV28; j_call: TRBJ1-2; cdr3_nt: TGTGCCAGCAGTTTGTCACAGGGGCATGGCTACACCTTC; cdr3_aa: CASSLSQGHGYTF
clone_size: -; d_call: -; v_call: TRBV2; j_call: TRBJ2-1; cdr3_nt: TGTGCCAGCACGCTAGCGTTCGGCCCCTCCTACAATGAGCAGTTCTTC; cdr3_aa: CASTLAFGPSYNEQFF
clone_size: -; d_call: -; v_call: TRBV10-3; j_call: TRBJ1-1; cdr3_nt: TGTGCCATCAGTGAGTCTCCCCTCGGAGCGGACACAGCGAACACTGAAGCTTTCTTT; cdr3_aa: CAISESPLGADTANTEAFF
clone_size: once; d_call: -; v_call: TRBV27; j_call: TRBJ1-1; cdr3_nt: TGTGCCAGCAGTTTCAACCTCAGGGACCTCGAGAGAAGGACTGAAGCTTTCTTT; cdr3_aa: CASSFNLRDLERRTEAFF
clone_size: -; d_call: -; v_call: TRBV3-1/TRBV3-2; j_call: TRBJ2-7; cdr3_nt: TGTGCCAGCAGCTTGGACACTATCTACGAGCAGTACTTC; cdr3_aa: CASSLDTIYEQYF
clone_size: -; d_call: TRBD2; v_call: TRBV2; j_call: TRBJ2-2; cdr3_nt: TGTGCCAGCCGGCGGGAGGGCCCAACCGGGGAGCTGTTTTTT; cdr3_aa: CASRREGPTGELFF
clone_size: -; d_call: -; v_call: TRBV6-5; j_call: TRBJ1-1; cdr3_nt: TGTGCCAGCAGTTTGAGATTGAACACTGAAGCTTTCTTT; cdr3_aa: CASSLRLNTEAFF
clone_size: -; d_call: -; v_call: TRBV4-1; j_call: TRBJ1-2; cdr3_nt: TGCGCCAGCAGCCAAGACCCCGGATCGCCGCACTACACCTTC; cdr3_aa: CASSQDPGSPHYTF
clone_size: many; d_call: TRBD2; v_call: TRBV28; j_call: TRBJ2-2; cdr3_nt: TGTGCCAGCAGTTTGGGGACTAGCGGGAGAGTGAACACCGGGGAGCTGTTTTTT; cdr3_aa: CASSLGTSGRVNTGELFF
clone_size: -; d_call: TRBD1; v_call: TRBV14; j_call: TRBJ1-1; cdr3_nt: TGTGCCAGCAGCCAAGATAAGGGGCTGACAGGGAGGGACACTGAAGCTTTCTTT; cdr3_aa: CASSQDKGLTGRDTEAFF
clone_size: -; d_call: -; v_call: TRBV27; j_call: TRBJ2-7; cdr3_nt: TGTGCCAGCAGTTTACGGGACCACCGCTACGAGCAGTACTTC; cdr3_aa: CASSLRDHRYEQYF
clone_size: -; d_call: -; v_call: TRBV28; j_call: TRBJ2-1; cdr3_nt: TGTGCCAGCAGACACGACAGAAGCCCGGTGAATGAGCAGTTCTTC; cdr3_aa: CASRHDRSPVNEQFF
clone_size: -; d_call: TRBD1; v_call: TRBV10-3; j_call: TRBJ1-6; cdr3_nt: TGTGCCATCAGTGCCCAGGGGGGTAATTCACCCCTCCACTTT; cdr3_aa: CAISAQGGNSPLHF
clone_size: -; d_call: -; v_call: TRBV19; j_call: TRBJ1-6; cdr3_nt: TGTGCCAGTAGTTCAACAGGGTTGGCCTTTAATTCACCCCTCCACTTT; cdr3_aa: CASSSTGLAFNSPLHF
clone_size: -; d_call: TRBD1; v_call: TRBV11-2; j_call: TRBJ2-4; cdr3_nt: TGTGCCAGCAGCTCGCCGGACAGGCTAGCCAAAAACATTCAGTACTTC; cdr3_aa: CASSSPDRLAKNIQYF
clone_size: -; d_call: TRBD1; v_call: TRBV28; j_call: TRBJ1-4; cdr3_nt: TGTGCCAGCAGTTTGCGGACAGGGGGAGGAACTAATGAAAAACTGTTTTTT; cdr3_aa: CASSLRTGGGTNEKLFF
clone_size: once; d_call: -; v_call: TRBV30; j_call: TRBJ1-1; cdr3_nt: TGTGCCTGGCTGAAGGACGAGGGCGTTGTTGAAGCTTTCTTT; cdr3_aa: CAWLKDEGVVEAFF
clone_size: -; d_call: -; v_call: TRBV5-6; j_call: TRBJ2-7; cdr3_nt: TGTGCCAGCAGCTTTTATAGGCCGACGGGCGAGCAGTACTTC; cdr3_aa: CASSFYRPTGEQYF
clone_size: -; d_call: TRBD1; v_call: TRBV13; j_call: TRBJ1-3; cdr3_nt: TGTGCCAGCAGCCCCGGGACAGGGGCTGGAAACACCATATATTTT; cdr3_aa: CASSPGTGAGNTIYF
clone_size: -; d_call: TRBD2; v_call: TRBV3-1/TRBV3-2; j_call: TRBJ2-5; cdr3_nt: TGTGCCAGCAGCCTTCAAGCGGGGCACGAGACCCAGTACTTC; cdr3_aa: CASSLQAGHETQYF
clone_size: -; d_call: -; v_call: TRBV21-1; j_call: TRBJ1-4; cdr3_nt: TGTGCCAGCAGCAAATCCCTGGACAGAGCCCAAAATGAAAAACTGTTTTTT; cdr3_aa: CASSKSLDRAQNEKLFF
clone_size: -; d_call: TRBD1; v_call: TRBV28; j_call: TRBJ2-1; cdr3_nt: TGTGCCAGCAGCTGGCTCCAGGGGGCACGATACAATGAGCAGTTCTTC; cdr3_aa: CASSWLQGARYNEQFF
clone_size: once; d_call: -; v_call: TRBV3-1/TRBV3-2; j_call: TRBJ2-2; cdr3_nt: TGTGCCAGCAGCCAGGTTCGCCTTAGGGACACCGGGGAGCTGTTTTTT; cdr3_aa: CASSQVRLRDTGELFF
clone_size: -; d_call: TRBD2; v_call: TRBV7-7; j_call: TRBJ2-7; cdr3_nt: TGTGCTAGCAGCCGCCGGGCTAGCGGGAGTCTCCACGAGCAGTACTTC; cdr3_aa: CASSRRASGSLHEQYF
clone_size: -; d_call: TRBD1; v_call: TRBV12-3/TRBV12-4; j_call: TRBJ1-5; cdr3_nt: TGTGCCAGCGTGGGACAGTGGGCTCAGCCCCAGCATTTT; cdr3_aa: CASVGQWAQPQHF
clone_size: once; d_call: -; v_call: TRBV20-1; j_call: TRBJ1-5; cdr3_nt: TGCAGTGCTAGTGACCTAGGGGGCAATCAGCCCCAGCATTTT; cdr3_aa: CSASDLGGNQPQHF
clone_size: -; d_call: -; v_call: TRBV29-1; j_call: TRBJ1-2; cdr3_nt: TGCAGCGTTTCTACTCACACTGAGGCTAACTATGGCTACACCTTC; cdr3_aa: CSVSTHTEANYGYTF
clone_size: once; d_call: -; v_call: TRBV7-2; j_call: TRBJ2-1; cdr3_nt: TGTGCCAGCAGCCCGGGCCGGGGTCAAGGCAATGAGCAGTTCTTC; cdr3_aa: CASSPGRGQGNEQFF
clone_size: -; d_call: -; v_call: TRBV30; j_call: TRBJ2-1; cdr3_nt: TGTGCCTGGAGTGTTAAGGCCTACAATGAGCAGTTCTTC; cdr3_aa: CAWSVKAYNEQFF
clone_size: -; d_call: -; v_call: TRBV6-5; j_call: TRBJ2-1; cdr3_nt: TGTGCCAGCAGTTACCGCGGTGAGCAGTTCTTC; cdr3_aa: CASSYRGEQFF